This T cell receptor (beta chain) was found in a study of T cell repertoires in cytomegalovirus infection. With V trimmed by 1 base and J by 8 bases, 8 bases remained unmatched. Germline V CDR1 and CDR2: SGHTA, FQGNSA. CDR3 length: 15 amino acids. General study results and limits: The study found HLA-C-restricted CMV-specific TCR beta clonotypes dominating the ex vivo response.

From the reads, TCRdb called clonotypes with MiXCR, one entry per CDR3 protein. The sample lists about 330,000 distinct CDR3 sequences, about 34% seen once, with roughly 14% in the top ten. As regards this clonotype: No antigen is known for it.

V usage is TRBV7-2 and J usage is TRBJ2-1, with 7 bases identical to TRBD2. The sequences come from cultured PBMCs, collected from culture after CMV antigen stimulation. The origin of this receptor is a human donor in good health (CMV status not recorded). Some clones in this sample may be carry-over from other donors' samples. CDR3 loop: CASSLDGGRGDEQFF. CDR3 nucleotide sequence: TGTGCCAGCAGCTTAGATGGCGGGAGAGGAGATGAGCAGTTCTTC.